Presented here are 15 T cell receptor beta chains from one specimen sequenced in a study of regulatory T cells in long-lasting Graves disease. With iRepertoire HTBI primers and Arm-PCR of CDR3 regions, TCR beta libraries were built. Using its own MiXCR run on the multiplex PCR reads, TCRdb lists one record per CDR3 protein. The table includes around 240,000 distinct CDR3 sequences, 15% to 20% detected once. Time point specified: newly diagnosed GD, antithyroid drugs for less than 3 months. RNA extracted from PBMCs served as the sequencing template. These data also formed part of another study, on T cells in Graves' hyperthyroidism and ophthalmopathy.

The sample in question was peripheral blood mononuclear cells (PBMCs), obtained at new diagnosis, from a patient treated with antithyroid drugs. The source is a woman in her 30s with Graves disease.

This clonotype has ten or more counts. The CDR3 here is CASSPGQGSNQPQHF. The CDR3 DNA reads TGCGCCAGCAGCCCGGGACAGGGGAGCAATCAGCCCCAGCATTTT. The V gene is TRBV5-1, the J gene TRBJ1-5, with 10 bases aligning to TRBD1. With 4 bases clipped from V and 1 base from J, the junction kept 2 bases outside the gene matches. CDR1 and CDR2 from the germline V gene are SGHRS and YFSETQ. This CDR3 has 15 amino acids.

This clonotype was recorded a few times. CDR3 residues: CASSEERVRTKNIQYF. As DNA, the CDR3 is TGTGCCAGCAGTGAAGAGCGCGTAAGGACCAAAAACATTCAGTACTTC. The chain couples TRBV6-2 or TRBV6-3 to TRBJ2-4, with D uncertain. CDR1 MNHEY and CDR2 SVGEGT come from the germline V gene. The CDR3 loop spans 16 amino acids. V gave up 5 bases and J gave up 2 bases, with 16 bases separating them.

This clonotype was seen repeatedly, ten times or more. V usage is TRBV7-9 and J usage is TRBJ2-7; D is uncertain. This CDR3 region has 18 residues. CDR1 SEHNR and CDR2 FQNEAQ come from the germline V gene (reference sequence). The V end was cut by 3 bases, the J end by 2 bases, with 23 bases between. CDR3 DNA sequence: TGTGCCAGCAGCTTCATTATTACACCCCCTAGATATGCCTACGAGCAGTACTTC. It encodes CASSFIITPPRYAYEQYF.

This clonotype has ten or more counts. The chain recombines TRBV7-9 with TRBJ2-1; D not certain. Trimming pared 5 bases from V and 8 bases from J, leaving 13 bases between. In germline, CDR1 is SEHNR, CDR2 FQNEAQ (reference sequence). This CDR3 has 13 residues. CDR3 sequence: CASSTASPHEQFF. Here the CDR3 DNA reads TGTGCCAGCAGCACCGCTTCGCCTCATGAGCAGTTCTTC.

At least ten counts were recorded for this clonotype. The rearrangement uses TRBV6-1 and TRBJ2-3; 9 positions match TRBD1. The V segment lost 10 bases and the J segment 3 bases; nucleotides outside the gene matches: 5. Germline-derived CDR1 and CDR2 are MNHNS and SASEGT. CDR3 length: 13 amino acids. The CDR3 sequence: CATGQGNTDTQYF. CDR3 nucleotides: TGTGCCACCGGACAGGGGAATACAGATACGCAGTATTTT.

Many counts were recorded for this clonotype. This chain uses TRBV3-1 with TRBJ2-3; no definite D call. The CDR3 extends over 14 amino acids. CDR1 and CDR2 from the germline V gene are LGHDT and YNNKEL (reference sequence). Trimming left V 4 bases short and J 5 bases short, with 13 bases between. The CDR3 reads CASSPRTDRDTQYF. For the CDR3, the DNA is TGTGCCAGCAGCCCCCGGACGGACCGAGATACGCAGTATTTT.

This chain links TRBV2 with TRBJ2-3; a weak D match, TRBD1 (6 bases). The J call may be incorrect, as the DNA end agrees better with TRBJ2-1. The V gene's germline CDR1 is SNHLY and CDR2 FYNNEI. The CDR3 extends over 13 amino acids. The CDR3 coding sequence is TGTGCCAGCAGCCGGGACATCTCCTACGAGCAGTTCTTC. Encoded protein: CASSRDISYEQFF.

In its sample, this clonotype was seen many times. The V and J genes are TRBV5-4 and TRBJ2-7, with 10 bases fitting TRBD1. From germline, CDR1 is SGHNT and CDR2 YYREEE (reference sequence). CDR3 length: 17 amino acids. J lost 0 bases, V lost 3 bases, and 9 bases had no gene match. CDR3 DNA sequence: TGTGCCAGCAGCTCTGGGACAGGGGTCGCCCTCTCCTACGAGCAGTACTTC. Its protein is CASSSGTGVALSYEQYF.

This clonotype was observed at least ten times. The V gene is TRBV7-3, the J gene TRBJ2-5; D is undetermined. There are 15 residues in the CDR3. Trimming took off 5 bases at V and 4 bases at J, with 17 bases between the two ends. Germline CDR1 and CDR2: SGHTA and FQGTGA. DNA for the CDR3: TGTGCCAGCAGCCTCAGTGGAGCGCAGACAGAGACCCAGTACTTC. Amino acids: CASSLSGAQTETQYF.

There are a few counts of this clonotype. This chain joins TRBV27 and TRBJ2-3; 11 nucleotides agree with TRBD2. V shed 4 bases, J shed 0 bases, and the junction held 9 bases outside the gene matches. The CDR3 has 18 amino acids. Germline CDR1 MNHEY, CDR2 SMNVEV (reference sequence). The CDR3 sequence is CASSYPLAGVPSTDTQYF. CDR3 in DNA: TGTGCCAGCAGTTACCCACTAGCGGGGGTACCTAGCACAGATACGCAGTATTTT.

Ten or more counts support this clonotype. The chain has TRBV24-1 and TRBJ2-2; 10 bases are shared with TRBD1. The length of the CDR3 is 15 residues. In germline, CDR1 is KGHDR, CDR2 SFDVKD. J lost 6 bases, V lost 3 bases, and 3 bases had no gene match. The CDR3 reads CATSDPGQGAGELFF. The CDR3 DNA reads TGTGCCACCAGTGATCCTGGACAGGGGGCCGGGGAGCTGTTTTTT.

This clonotype has ten or more counts. The rearrangement links TRBV27 to TRBJ1-5; 7 bases are a match to TRBD1. Germline-derived CDR1 and CDR2 are MNHEY and SMNVEV (reference sequence). The CDR3 is 16 residues long. The trim removed 2 bases at V and 7 bases at J, leaving 11 bases unmatched. In nucleotides, the CDR3 is TGTGCCAGCAGTTTAGGGGCAGGGGGGCTGGGACAGCCCCAGCATTTT. Residues: CASSLGAGGLGQPQHF.

In this sample, this clonotype turned up a few times. The chain employs TRBV30 and TRBJ1-4; D is unclear. The V end was cut by 4 bases, the J end by 8 bases, with 8 bases between. CDR3 length equals 11 residues. Germline V CDR1 and CDR2: GTSNPN, SVGIG (reference sequence). For the CDR3, the DNA is TGTGCCTGGAAACGGGGAGAAAAACTGTTTTTT. It translates to CAWKRGEKLFF.

This clonotype was counted only a few times. The chain is built from TRBV29-1 and TRBJ2-2, with 7 bases lining up with TRBD1. The germline V gene encodes CDR1 SQVTM and CDR2 ANQGSEA. The V segment lost 1 base and the J segment 2 bases; nucleotides outside the gene matches: 4. The CDR3 length is 15 residues. The CDR3 loop is CSVEAGQSNTGELFF. The CDR3 coding sequence is TGCAGCGTTGAAGCGGGACAGAGTAACACCGGGGAGCTGTTTTTT.

The chain uses TRBV5-4 and TRBJ2-2, with unresolved D. The germline CDR1 and CDR2 sequences are SGHNT and YYREEE (reference sequence). With 0 bases removed from V and 4 bases from J, the gap between germline ends came to 10 bases. This CDR3 region has 15 residues. The DNA for the CDR3 is TGTGCCAGCAGCTTGGGCCTACCGGGCACCGGGGAGCTGTTTTTT. Its protein product is CASSLGLPGTGELFF.